This TCR beta chain emerged from a study of blood T cell repertoires in COVID-19. Study-wide context: The study drew acute and convalescent COVID-19 samples from the United States, Italy and Spain. Sources were T cells, B-cell-depleted T cells, or PBMCs; the material itself was cDNA or gDNA.

As originally analysed: Estimation of nucleated cell counts was performed using reference gene primer amplification. Profiling relied on immunoSEQ multiplex PCR, and the TCRdb table lists in-frame clones only, not all of them. From that table come the V and J calls and clone size; the DNA was used to work out D and trimming. The sample lists under 45,000 clones, 80% to 90% occurring once. The ends lost 3 bases at V and 4 bases at J; junction bases unmatched: 7. The CDR3 length is 15 residues. Germline loops: CDR1 SGDLS, CDR2 YYNGEE. The J gene is TRBJ2-1, the V gene TRBV9; 7 nucleotides match TRBD1. This receptor was taken from a man in his forties with active COVID-19. The specimen was peripheral blood. Here the CDR3 reads CASSATGTVYNEQFF. The CDR3 DNA reads TGTGCCAGCAGCGCTACCGGGACAGTGTACAATGAGCAGTTCTTC.